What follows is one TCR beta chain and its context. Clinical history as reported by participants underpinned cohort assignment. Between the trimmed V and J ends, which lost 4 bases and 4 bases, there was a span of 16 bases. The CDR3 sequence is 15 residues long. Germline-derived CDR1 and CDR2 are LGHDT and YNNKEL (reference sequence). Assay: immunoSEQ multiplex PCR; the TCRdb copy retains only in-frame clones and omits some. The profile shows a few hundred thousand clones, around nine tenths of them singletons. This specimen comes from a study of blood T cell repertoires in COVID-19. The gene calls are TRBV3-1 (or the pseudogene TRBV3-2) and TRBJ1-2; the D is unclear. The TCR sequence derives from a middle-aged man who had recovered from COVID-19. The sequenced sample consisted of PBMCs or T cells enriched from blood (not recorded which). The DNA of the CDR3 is TGTGCCAGCAGCCCCCCCGTGAGAGGCAGCTATGGCTACACCTTC. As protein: CASSPPVRGSYGYTF.